This TCR beta chain was documented in a study of shared clonotypes between healthy human individuals. Broader study findings: The sole specimen, blood, was sampled, and tissue repertoires likely differ.

V gave up 8 bases and J gave up 0 bases, with 14 bases separating them. Germline assignment: CDR1 MNHNY and CDR2 SVGAGI (reference sequence). The CDR3 covers 15 residues. On sorted subsets, replicate PCRs used 200 to 250 ng DNA, or roughly 30,000 T cell genomes. Some clones are missing from TCRdb's copy, which holds only in-frame ones; the method was immunoSEQ multiplex PCR. The data contain about 2.4 million clones, more than 80% of them singletons. On this clone itself: Its antigen is as yet unknown.

Investigators divided CD4+ cells into CD45RA+ naive and CD45RA-negative memory subsets. This chain uses TRBV6-6 with TRBJ2-1, with unresolved D. Sample: naive CD4+ T cells sorted from blood. Stated subset: CD45RA+ positively selected. The source is a man in his late teens or twenties in good health. DNA for the CDR3: TGTGCCAGCTCAAGGGCGGATAGCTCCTACAATGAGCAGTTCTTC. Translation: CASSRADSSYNEQFF.